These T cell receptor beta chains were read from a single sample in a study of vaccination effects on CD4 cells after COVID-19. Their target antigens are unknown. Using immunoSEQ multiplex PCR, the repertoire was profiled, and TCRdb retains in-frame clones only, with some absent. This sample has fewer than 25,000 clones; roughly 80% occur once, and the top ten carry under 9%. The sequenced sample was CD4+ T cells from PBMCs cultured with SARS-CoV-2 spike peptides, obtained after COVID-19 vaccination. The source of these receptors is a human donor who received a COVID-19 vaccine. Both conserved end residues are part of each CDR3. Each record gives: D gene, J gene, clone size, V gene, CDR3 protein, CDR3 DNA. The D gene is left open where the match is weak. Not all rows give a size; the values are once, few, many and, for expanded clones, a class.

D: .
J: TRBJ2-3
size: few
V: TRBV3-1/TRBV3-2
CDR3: CASSKGVADTQYF
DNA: TGTGCCAGCAGCAAAGGGGTGGCAGATACGCAGTATTTT

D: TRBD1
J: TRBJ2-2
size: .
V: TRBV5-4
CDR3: CASSRGQGRNTGELFF
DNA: TGTGCCAGCAGCCGAGGACAGGGGAGGAACACCGGGGAGCTGTTTTTT

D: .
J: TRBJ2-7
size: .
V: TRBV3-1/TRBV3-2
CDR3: CASSQGPAADYEQYF
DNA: TGTGCCAGCAGCCAAGGGCCAGCAGCGGACTACGAGCAGTACTTC

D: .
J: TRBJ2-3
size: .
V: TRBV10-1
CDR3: CASSESGTTLDTQYF
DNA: TGCGCCAGCAGTGAGTCCGGGACGACATTGGATACGCAGTATTTT

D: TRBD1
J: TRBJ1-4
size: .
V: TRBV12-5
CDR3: CASGLAGTGGKLFF
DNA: TGTGCTAGTGGCCTAGCCGGGACAGGGGGGAAACTGTTTTTT

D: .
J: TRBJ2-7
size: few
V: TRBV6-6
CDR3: CASSYPEGQIYEQYF
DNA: TGTGCCAGCAGTTACCCGGAGGGACAGATCTACGAGCAGTACTTC

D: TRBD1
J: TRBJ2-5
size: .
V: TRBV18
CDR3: CASSTGQGQETQYF
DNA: TGTGCCAGCTCGACGGGACAGGGGCAAGAGACCCAGTACTTC

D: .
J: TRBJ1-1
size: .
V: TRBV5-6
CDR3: CASTMGDARGTEAFF
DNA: TGTGCCAGCACCATGGGGGACGCTAGGGGCACTGAAGCTTTCTTT

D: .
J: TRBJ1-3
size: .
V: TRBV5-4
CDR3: CASSLGVSPNSGNTIYF
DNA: TGTGCCAGCAGCTTGGGGGTTTCGCCCAACTCTGGAAACACCATATATTTT

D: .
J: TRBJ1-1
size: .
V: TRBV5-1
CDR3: CASSPDAQVSEAFF
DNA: TGCGCCAGCAGCCCGGATGCCCAAGTGAGTGAAGCTTTCTTT

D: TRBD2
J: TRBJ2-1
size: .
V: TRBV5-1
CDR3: CASSPAGGSYNEQFF
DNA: TGCGCCAGCAGCCCCGCGGGAGGGTCCTACAATGAGCAGTTCTTC

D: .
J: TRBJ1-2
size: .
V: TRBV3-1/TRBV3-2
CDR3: CASSQRTYGYTF
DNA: TGTGCCAGCAGCCAACGGACCTATGGCTACACCTTC

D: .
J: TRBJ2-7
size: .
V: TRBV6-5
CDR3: CASSPRQVRSEQYF
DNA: TGTGCCAGCAGTCCTAGACAGGTTCGGAGCGAGCAGTACTTC

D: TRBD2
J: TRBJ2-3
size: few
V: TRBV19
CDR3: CASSIEKREGNTQYF
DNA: TGTGCCAGTAGTATAGAGAAGCGGGAGGGAAATACGCAGTATTTT

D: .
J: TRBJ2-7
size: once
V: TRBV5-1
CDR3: CASSPRQDSYEQYF
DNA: TGCGCCAGCTCTCCACGACAGGACTCCTACGAGCAGTACTTC

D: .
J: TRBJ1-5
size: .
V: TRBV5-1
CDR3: CASSLDINRIRHQPQHF
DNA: TGCGCCAGCAGCTTGGATATTAACCGCATTAGGCATCAGCCCCAGCATTTT

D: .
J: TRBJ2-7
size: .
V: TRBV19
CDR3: CASSIIAASSYEQYF
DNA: TGTGCCAGTAGTATAATAGCGGCGAGCTCCTACGAGCAGTACTTC

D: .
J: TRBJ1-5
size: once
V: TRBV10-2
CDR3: CASSEYLDEPQHF
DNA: TGCGCCAGCAGTGAGTACCTAGATGAGCCCCAGCATTTT

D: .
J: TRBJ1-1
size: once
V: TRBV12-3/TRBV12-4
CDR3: CASSKQGRAFF
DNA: TGTGCCAGCAGCAAACAGGGTCGGGCTTTCTTT

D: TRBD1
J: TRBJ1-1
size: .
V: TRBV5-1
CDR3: CASSLGGQGSTEAFF
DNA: TGCGCCAGCAGCTTGGGGGGACAGGGGAGTACTGAAGCTTTCTTT

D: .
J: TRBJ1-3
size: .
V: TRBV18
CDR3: CASSPGNTIYF
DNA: TGTGCCAGCTCACCGGGAAACACCATATATTTT

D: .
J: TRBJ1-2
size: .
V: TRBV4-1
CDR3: CASSQDHSGAYGYTF
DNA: TGCGCCAGCAGCCAAGACCACAGCGGAGCCTATGGCTACACCTTC

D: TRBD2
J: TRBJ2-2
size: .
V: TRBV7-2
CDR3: CASSFIAGDTGELFF
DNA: TGTGCCAGCAGCTTCATAGCGGGGGACACCGGGGAGCTGTTTTTT

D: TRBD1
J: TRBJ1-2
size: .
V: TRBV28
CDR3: CASSLGQERYGYGYTF
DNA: TGTGCCAGCAGTTTAGGACAGGAAAGGTACGGCTATGGCTACACCTTC

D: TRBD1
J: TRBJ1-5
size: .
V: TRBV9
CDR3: CASSVAGGGEPQHF
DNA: TGTGCCAGCAGCGTAGCAGGGGGCGGAGAGCCCCAGCATTTT

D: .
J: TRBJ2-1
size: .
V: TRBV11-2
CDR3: CASSLVGRDYNEQFF
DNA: TGTGCCAGCAGCCTAGTGGGCAGGGACTACAATGAGCAGTTCTTC

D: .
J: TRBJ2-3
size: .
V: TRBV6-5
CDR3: CAGGVGGAGTDTQYF
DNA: TGTGCCGGCGGAGTTGGGGGGGCGGGGACAGATACGCAGTATTTT

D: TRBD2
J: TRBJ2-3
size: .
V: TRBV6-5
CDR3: CASSYLAGGRDTQYF
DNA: TGTGCCAGCAGTTACCTAGCGGGGGGAAGGGATACGCAGTATTTT

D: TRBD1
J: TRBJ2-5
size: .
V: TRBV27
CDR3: CASSPGQGNAETQYF
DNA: TGTGCCAGCAGTCCCGGACAGGGGAATGCAGAGACCCAGTACTTC

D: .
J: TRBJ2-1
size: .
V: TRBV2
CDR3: CASKTILKSYNEQFF
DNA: TGTGCCAGCAAGACGATACTTAAATCCTACAATGAGCAGTTCTTC

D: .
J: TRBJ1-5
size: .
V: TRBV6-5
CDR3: CATYDYSNQPQHF
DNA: TGTGCCACCTACGATTATAGCAATCAGCCCCAGCATTTT

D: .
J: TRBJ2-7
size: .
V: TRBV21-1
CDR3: CASDRGIYEQYF
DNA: TGTGCCAGCGACAGGGGAATCTACGAGCAGTACTTC

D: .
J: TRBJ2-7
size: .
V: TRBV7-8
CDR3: CASSSGAVAYEQYF
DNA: TGTGCCAGCAGCTCCGGGGCAGTGGCCTACGAGCAGTACTTC

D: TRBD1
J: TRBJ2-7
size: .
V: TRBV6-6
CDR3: CASTTLGQGFEQYF
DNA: TGTGCCAGCACGACATTGGGACAGGGATTCGAGCAGTACTTC

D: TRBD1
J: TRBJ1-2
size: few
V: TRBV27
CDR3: CASSNRQGYSYTF
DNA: TGTGCCAGCAGTAATAGACAGGGATATAGCTACACCTTC

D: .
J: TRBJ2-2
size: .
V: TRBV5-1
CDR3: CASREGSGLHTGELFF
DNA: TGCGCCAGCAGAGAGGGCTCGGGACTTCACACCGGGGAGCTGTTTTTT

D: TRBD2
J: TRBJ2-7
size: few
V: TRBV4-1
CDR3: CASSHQRGGLYEQYF
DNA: TGCGCCAGCAGCCACCAGCGGGGGGGCTTGTACGAGCAGTACTTC

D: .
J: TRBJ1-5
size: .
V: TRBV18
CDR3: CASSPEPYSNQPQHF
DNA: TGTGCCAGCTCACCAGAGCCTTATAGCAATCAGCCCCAGCATTTT

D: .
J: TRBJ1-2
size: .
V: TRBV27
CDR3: CASSLTGYGYGYTF
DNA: TGTGCCAGCAGTCTTACAGGGTATGGCTATGGCTACACCTTC

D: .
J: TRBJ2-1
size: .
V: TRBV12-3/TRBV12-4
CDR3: CASSPEIFEQFF
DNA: TGTGCCAGCAGCCCCGAGATATTTGAGCAGTTCTTC

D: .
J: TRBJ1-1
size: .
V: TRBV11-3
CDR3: CASSLDQSTEAFF
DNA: TGTGCCAGCAGCTTAGACCAGTCCACTGAAGCTTTCTTT

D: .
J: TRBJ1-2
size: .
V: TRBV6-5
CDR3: CASRRTDLYGYTF
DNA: TGTGCCAGCAGACGTACAGACCTCTATGGCTACACCTTC

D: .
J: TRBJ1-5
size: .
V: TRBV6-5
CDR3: CASSYDSNQPQHF
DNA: TGTGCCAGCAGTTACGATAGCAATCAGCCCCAGCATTTT